Listed here are 28 T cell receptor beta chains from one sample, sequenced in a study of T cell responses to AZD1222 COVID-19 vaccine. Only in-frame clones appear in the TCRdb table, and some are missing; sequencing was by immunoSEQ multiplex PCR. The sample lists 200,000 or so clones; 90% to 95% were seen once. The sample here was peripheral blood, taken 28 days after the second AZD1222 dose. The source is an adult who received the AZD1222 COVID-19 vaccine.

The rearrangement joins TRBV9 to TRBJ2-5, with D uncertain. This CDR3 contains 16 residues. Deletions cut 0 bases from V and 2 bases from J, with 14 bases between. CDR1 and CDR2 (germline): SGDLS, YYNGEE. This CDR3 reads CASSVEVRSPQETQYF. Here the CDR3 DNA reads TGTGCCAGCAGCGTAGAAGTAAGGAGTCCACAAGAGACCCAGTACTTC.

J is TRBJ2-2 and V is TRBV9, with TRBD1 identical over 11 bases. The V segment lost 2 bases and the J segment 7 bases; nucleotides outside the gene matches: 4. The length of the CDR3 is 15 residues. CDR1 SGDLS and CDR2 YYNGEE come from the germline V gene. CDR3 coding DNA: TGTGCCAGCAGCGTCGGACAGGGGGCAGTCGGGGAGCTGTTTTTT. It translates to CASSVGQGAVGELFF.

This chain uses TRBV19 with TRBJ1-1, with 7 positions matching TRBD1. The CDR3 totals 16 residues. V was pared by 5 bases and J by 0 bases, with 9 bases of the junction left unmatched. Germline-derived CDR1 and CDR2 are LNHDA and SQIVND (reference sequence). CDR3 residues: CASSVGQKNMNTEAFF. The CDR3 DNA is TGTGCCAGTAGTGTGGGACAGAAAAACATGAACACTGAAGCTTTCTTT.

The chain links TRBV6-5 to TRBJ2-2; tentatively, D is TRBD1 (5 bases). This CDR3 is 15 amino acids long. Germline loops: CDR1 MNHEY, CDR2 SVGAGI. Trimming removed 7 bases at V and 6 bases at J, with 18 bases between. The CDR3 reads CASTGQGSPAGELFF. CDR3 in DNA: TGTGCCAGCACCGGGCAGGGTAGTCCCGCCGGGGAGCTGTTTTTT.

The CDR3 DNA is TGTGCCAGCAGCTTAGTAGGGACAGGGGTTAAGAACACTGAAGCTTTCTTT. Its translation is CASSLVGTGVKNTEAFF. The chain uses TRBV11-2 and TRBJ1-1, with 10 bases fitting TRBD1. The CDR3 runs 17 residues. CDR1 is SGHAT and CDR2 is FQNNGV in the germline V gene. The ends lost 1 base at V and 1 base at J; junction bases unmatched: 6.

The chain links TRBV2 to TRBJ2-1, with D hard to call. V was clipped by 2 bases and J by 0 bases, with 8 bases between them. The germline V gene encodes CDR1 SNHLY and CDR2 FYNNEI. The length of the CDR3 is 15 residues. CDR3 protein: CASSEFKPSYNEQFF. CDR3 nucleotides: TGTGCCAGCAGTGAATTCAAGCCCTCCTACAATGAGCAGTTCTTC.

The genes are TRBV28 and TRBJ2-7; D could derive from TRBD1 or TRBD2 (6 bases each). Germline CDR1 is MDHEN and CDR2 is SYDVKM. Trimming removed 8 bases at V and 4 bases at J, with 12 bases between. The CDR3 runs to 12 residues. CDR3 DNA sequence: TGTGCCAGCGAGGGGGGTAGGTACGAGCAGTACTTC. Translated, it gives CASEGGRYEQYF.

The chain is built from TRBV5-4 and TRBJ2-2; no clear D. The CDR3 length is 14 residues. Germline-derived CDR1 and CDR2 are SGHNT and YYREEE (reference sequence). V lost 0 bases to trimming and J lost 7 bases, with 10 bases between them. CDR3: CASSLGQVDGELFF. The CDR3 bases are TGTGCCAGCAGCTTGGGTCAGGTTGACGGGGAGCTGTTTTTT.

This sequence joins TRBV7-6 and TRBJ2-7; TRBD1 might be the D (6 bases). The V end was cut by 5 bases, the J end by 6 bases, with 14 bases between. In germline, CDR1 is SGHVS, CDR2 FNYEAQ. This CDR3 has 13 amino acids. CDR3 sequence reads: CASSPGDLREQYF. CDR3 DNA: TGTGCCAGCAGCCCAGGGGATCTTCGCGAGCAGTACTTC.

The chain combines TRBV10-3 with TRBJ2-7; 7 bases are shared with TRBD2. The CDR3 sequence is 15 residues long. Germline CDR1 is ENHRY and CDR2 is SYGVKD. With 6 bases clipped from V and 3 bases from J, the junction kept 11 bases outside the gene matches. CDR3 sequence (DNA): TGTGCCATCAGCCAGACCGGGGGGTCCCTCTACGAGCAGTACTTC. Protein sequence: CAISQTGGSLYEQYF.

V gene TRBV9 combines with J gene TRBJ2-5; a weak D match, TRBD2 (6 bases). The length of the CDR3 is 15 residues. V lost 3 bases and J 2 bases, leaving 14 bases between the germline ends. The germline V gene has CDR1 SGDLS and CDR2 YYNGEE. The CDR3 is CASSANYGGQETQYF. CDR3 coding DNA: TGTGCCAGCAGCGCAAACTATGGGGGGCAAGAGACCCAGTACTTC.

This chain connects TRBV9 to TRBJ2-3; a possible D gene is TRBD1 (6 bases). This CDR3 region has 13 residues. CDR1 is SGDLS, CDR2 YYNGEE, per germline. Trimming left V 4 bases short and J 2 bases short, with 8 bases between. Written as DNA, the CDR3 is TGTGCCAGCAGCCAGGGGTACACAGATACGCAGTATTTT. This gives the protein CASSQGYTDTQYF.

The V gene is TRBV10-3, the J gene TRBJ2-1, with a tentative D call TRBD1 (5 bases). Germline V gene data show CDR1 as ENHRY and CDR2 as SYGVKD. Trimming removed 8 bases from V and 6 bases from J, with 14 bases in between. The CDR3 is 13 amino acids. The CDR3 nucleotides are TGTGCCATCCTCAGAAACCAGGGCAATGAGCAGTTCTTC. Translation gives CAILRNQGNEQFF.

The chain recombines TRBV9 with TRBJ1-2; D not certain. The CDR3 has 12 amino acids. V lost 4 bases to trimming and J lost 4 bases, with 8 bases between them. Germline V CDR1 and CDR2: SGDLS, YYNGEE. CDR3 in amino acids: CASSSKIYGYTF. The CDR3 nucleotides are TGTGCCAGCAGCTCGAAAATCTATGGCTACACCTTC.

The V call is TRBV11-2, the J call TRBJ1-1; D not certain. CDR1 is SGHAT and CDR2 is FQNNGV in the germline V gene. The germline V and J ends were trimmed by 3 bases and 4 bases, with 6 bases remaining between them. The CDR3 runs to 12 residues. CDR3 in amino acids: CASSFIGTEAFF. CDR3 bases: TGTGCCAGCAGCTTTATCGGCACTGAAGCTTTCTTT.

The gene calls are TRBV5-5 and TRBJ2-7; the D is unclear. Germline V gives CDR1 SGHKS, CDR2 YYEKEE (reference sequence). V was shortened by 0 bases and J by 5 bases, with 9 bases between the two germline ends. There are 13 residues in the CDR3. CDR3: CASSLDRRNEQYF. CDR3 coding DNA: TGTGCCAGCAGCTTGGACCGCCGGAACGAGCAGTACTTC.

This rearrangement joins TRBV3-1 (or the pseudogene TRBV3-2) to TRBJ1-2; 10 bases match TRBD1. Germline values: CDR1 LGHDT, CDR2 YNNKEL (reference sequence). The CDR3 is 16 residues long. V lost 5 bases to trimming and J lost 4 bases; unmatched junction nucleotides: 10. As DNA, the CDR3 is TGTGCCAGCAGCGCGTCGACAGGGGGCTATACCTATGGCTACACCTTC. Translating it yields CASSASTGGYTYGYTF.

The chain is built from TRBV19 and TRBJ2-5; 9 bases match TRBD1. The germline V gene encodes CDR1 LNHDA and CDR2 SQIVND (reference sequence). V trimming: 5 bases; J trimming: 5 bases; junction bases outside the gene matches: 12. This CDR3 spans 16 amino acids. The CDR3 DNA is TGTGCCAGTAGTGAAAAACAGGGGGCGAGGGGGGAGACCCAGTACTTC. Encoded protein: CASSEKQGARGETQYF.

The rearrangement links TRBV3-1 (or the pseudogene TRBV3-2) to TRBJ1-1, with 7 bases fitting TRBD1. The CDR3 totals 12 residues. The germline gives CDR1 LGHDT, CDR2 YNNKEL (reference sequence). J gave up 6 bases and V 3 bases, and 1 base lay outside the gene matches. The CDR3 DNA is TGTGCCAGCAGCCAGGGGACAGCTGAAGCTTTCTTT. Translating it yields CASSQGTAEAFF.

This clone was recorded once. V usage is TRBV5-8 and J usage is TRBJ1-5, with D uncertain. CDR1 SGHTS and CDR2 YDEGEE come from the germline V gene. The CDR3 loop spans 16 amino acids. V lost 0 bases and J 0 bases, leaving 10 bases between the germline ends. The CDR3 reads CASSLVLTYSNQPQHF. For the CDR3, the DNA is TGTGCCAGCAGCTTGGTATTAACTTATAGCAATCAGCCCCAGCATTTT.

This chain connects TRBV5-1 to TRBJ2-5; a weak D match, TRBD2 (7 bases). The germline V gene has CDR1 SGHRS and CDR2 YFSETQ. The CDR3 sequence is 16 residues long. Trimming shortened V by 1 base and J by 1 base, and 14 bases separated the two germline ends. CDR3: CASSLNGGGPQETQYF. The CDR3 DNA sequence: TGCGCCAGCAGCTTGAACGGCGGGGGCCCCCAAGAGACCCAGTACTTC.

The chain has TRBV5-6 and TRBJ1-4, with TRBD1 matching over 9 bases. J was trimmed by 5 bases and V by 1 base; bases with no gene match: 9. The CDR3 contains 17 residues. The V gene's germline CDR1 is SGHDT and CDR2 YYEEEE. CDR3 DNA: TGTGCCAGCAGCTTGTTTCCGGGACAGGGAAGGAATGAAAAACTGTTTTTT. This codes for CASSLFPGQGRNEKLFF.

This chain uses TRBV7-9 with TRBJ1-2; D possibly corresponds to TRBD1 (5 bases). Germline CDR1 reads SEHNR; CDR2 reads FQNEAQ (reference sequence). The CDR3 contains 13 residues. Between the trimmed V and J ends, which lost 1 base and 6 bases, there was a span of 9 bases. This CDR3 is CASSLGGTDGYTF. CDR3 in DNA: TGTGCCAGCAGCTTAGGAGGGACGGATGGCTACACCTTC. Full variable domain (missing parts from reference TRBV7-9 and TRBJ1-2): DTGVSQNPRHKITKRGQNVTFRCDPISEHNRLYWYRQTLGQGPEFLTYFQNEAQLEKSRLLSDRFSAERPKGSFSTLEIQRTEQGDSAMYLCASSLGGTDGYTFGSGTRLTVV.

This clone appeared a few times. The J gene is TRBJ1-2, the V gene TRBV29-1; D might be TRBD1 (6 bases). Trimming left V 7 bases short and J 0 bases short, with 15 bases between. CDR3 size: 14 residues. Germline CDR1 is SQVTM and CDR2 is ANQGSEA. The chain's CDR3 is CSAGTGSANYGYTF. As DNA, the CDR3 is TGCAGCGCGGGTACAGGGTCCGCTAACTATGGCTACACCTTC.

This chain joins TRBV19 and TRBJ1-4, with D tentatively TRBD1 (5 bases). This CDR3 contains 14 residues. Germline V CDR1 and CDR2: LNHDA, SQIVND (reference sequence). The V and J ends lost 8 bases and 5 bases respectively, with 15 bases between them. DNA for the CDR3: TGTGCCAGTCACGGGACGGCCCTGAATGAAAAACTGTTTTTT. As protein: CASHGTALNEKLFF.

This chain uses TRBV27 with TRBJ1-5; D gene ambiguous. Per the germline V gene, CDR1 is MNHEY and CDR2 is SMNVEV (reference sequence). Trimming took 5 bases from V and 7 from J, leaving 15 bases between them. The CDR3 spans 14 residues. The CDR3 reads CASSPQRSGQPQHF. The CDR3 nucleotides are TGTGCCAGCAGTCCGCAAAGGAGCGGACAGCCCCAGCATTTT.

This sequence joins TRBV5-4 and TRBJ2-5; no firm D call. With 3 bases removed from V and 5 bases from J, the gap between germline ends came to 5 bases. The CDR3 sequence is 11 residues long. The germline V gene has CDR1 SGHNT and CDR2 YYREEE (reference sequence). The CDR3 loop reads CASSSRETQYF. The CDR3 DNA sequence: TGTGCCAGCAGCTCCCGGGAGACCCAGTACTTC.

The chain has TRBV19 and TRBJ1-1; maybe TRBD1 (5 bases). Germline CDR1 reads LNHDA; CDR2 reads SQIVND (reference sequence). The CDR3 has 14 residues. The germline V and J ends were trimmed by 7 bases and 3 bases, with 15 bases remaining between them. The CDR3 loop is CASTPGGKDTEAFF. The CDR3 region has the DNA TGTGCCAGTACCCCGGGGGGGAAGGACACTGAAGCTTTCTTT.